This T cell receptor beta chain was sequenced for a study of T cell changes during pregnancy in multiple sclerosis. Method: immunoSEQ multiplex PCR; TCRdb's copy keeps in-frame clones and lacks some. The sample comprises about 57,000 clones, approximately 90% of which are singletons, and approximately 3.8% rests with the top ten. This clone was found once. Germline V gene data show CDR1 as SNHLY and CDR2 as FYNNEI. V lost 4 bases to trimming and J lost 2 bases, with 14 bases between them. This CDR3 comprises 15 residues. This chain connects TRBV2 to TRBJ1-2, with D maybe TRBD1 (5 bases). This material consisted of peripheral blood, taken after pregnancy. This sequence originates from a female donor in good health, enrolled as a control in a pregnancy study. The CDR3 protein is CASSASGPRNYGYTF. CDR3 nucleotide sequence: TGTGCCAGCAGTGCCTCAGGGCCTAGAAACTATGGCTACACCTTC.